The 7 T cell receptor beta chains listed next were all sequenced from one sample in a study of regulatory T cells in long-lasting Graves disease. Researchers made TCR beta libraries by using iRepertoire HTBI primers and running Arm-PCR on CDR3 regions. In TCRdb, the multiplex PCR reads were re-called with MiXCR into one record per CDR3 protein. The sample yields hundreds of thousands of distinct CDR3 sequences, approximately 13% seen once. Time point noted: newly diagnosed GD, antithyroid drugs for less than 3 months. The TCR library used RNA extracted from PBMCs. The data were also submitted as part of a second study, on T cells in Graves' hyperthyroidism and ophthalmopathy.

This material consisted of peripheral blood mononuclear cells (PBMCs), taken at new diagnosis, from a patient treated with antithyroid drugs. These receptors came from a young man with Graves disease.

This clonotype has more than one count but fewer than ten. V usage is TRBV12-3 or TRBV12-4 and J usage is TRBJ2-2; 13 positions agree with TRBD2. Unmatched junction bases numbered 7, after V lost 5 bases and J lost 1 base. The CDR3 runs 18 residues. In nucleotides, the CDR3 is TGTGCCAGCAGTCCGACGGGACTAGCGGGGTTGAACACCGGGGAGCTGTTTTTT. Translating gives CASSPTGLAGLNTGELFF.

This clonotype was observed a few times. One junction end disagrees with the germline gene, perhaps due to a read error. The rearrangement uses TRBV5-1 and TRBJ1-1; possible D gene TRBD1, 6 bases. The CDR3 runs to 14 residues. Germline CDR1 SGHRS, CDR2 YFSETQ. CDR3 residues: CASSLMGANTETFF. As DNA, the CDR3 is TGCGCCAGCAGCTTGATGGGGGCGAACACTGAAACTTTCTTT.

The V call is TRBV7-8, the J call TRBJ2-5; TRBD1 aligns across 7 bases. The CDR3 is 14 residues long. Germline V gives CDR1 SGHVS, CDR2 FQNEAQ. V gave up 6 bases and J gave up 7 bases; unmatched junction bases: 11. As DNA, the CDR3 is TGTGCCAGCAGACGAAGACAGGGCCCTCTGACCCAGTACTTC. It translates to CASRRRQGPLTQYF.

This clonotype appeared many times. The chain employs TRBV4-2 and TRBJ2-5; D call uncertain. Germline lookup yields CDR1 LGHNA and CDR2 YNFKEQ. Trimming stripped 0 bases from V and 7 bases from J, with 6 bases between. CDR3 length: 12 residues. This chain's CDR3 is CASSQDRGTQYF. As DNA, the CDR3 is TGTGCCAGCAGCCAAGATCGCGGGACCCAGTACTTC.

This clonotype was counted a few times. V and J are TRBV10-2 and TRBJ2-7, with D unresolved. The germline CDR1 and CDR2 sequences are WSHSY and SAAADI. The CDR3 is 15 residues long. With 0 bases removed from V and 2 bases from J, the gap between germline ends came to 11 bases. CDR3 sequence (DNA): TGCGCCAGCAGTGAGTCAGGCGGACGGACCTACGAGCAGTACTTC. Protein sequence: CASSESGGRTYEQYF.

This clonotype turned up a few times. Lacking the conserved final phenylalanine or tryptophan, this CDR3 likely reflects a read error. The J gene is TRBJ1-1, the V gene TRBV12-3 or TRBV12-4; D unclear. The V end lost 6 bases, the J end lost 7 bases, and 12 bases lay between the germline ends. This CDR3 contains 12 residues. The CDR3 spells CASRPMGYEAFL. In DNA, the CDR3 is TGTGCCAGCAGACCAATGGGCTATGAAGCTTTCCTT.

The gene calls are TRBV4-1 and TRBJ2-7, with 8 bases matching TRBD2. This CDR3 has 15 amino acids. In germline, CDR1 is MGHRA, CDR2 YSYEKL. V shed 0 bases and J 10 bases; nucleotides not matched to a gene: 11. The CDR3 here is CASSQDPAGLVGQYF. The CDR3 bases are TGCGCCAGCAGCCAAGATCCGGCGGGACTAGTCGGACAGTACTTC.